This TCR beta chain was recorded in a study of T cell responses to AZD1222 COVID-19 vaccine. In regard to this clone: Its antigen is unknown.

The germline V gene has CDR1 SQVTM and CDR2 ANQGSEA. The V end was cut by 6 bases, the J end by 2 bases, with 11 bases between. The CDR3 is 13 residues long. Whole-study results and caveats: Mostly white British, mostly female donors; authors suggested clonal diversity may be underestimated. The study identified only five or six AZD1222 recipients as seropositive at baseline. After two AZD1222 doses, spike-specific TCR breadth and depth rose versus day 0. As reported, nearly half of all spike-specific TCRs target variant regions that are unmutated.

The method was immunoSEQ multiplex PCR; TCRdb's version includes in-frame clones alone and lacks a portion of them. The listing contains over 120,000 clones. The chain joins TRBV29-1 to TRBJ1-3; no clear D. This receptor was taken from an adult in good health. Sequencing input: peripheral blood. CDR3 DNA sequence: TGCAGCGTCGAGGCCGCGGCTGGAAACACCATATATTTT. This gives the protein CSVEAAAGNTIYF.